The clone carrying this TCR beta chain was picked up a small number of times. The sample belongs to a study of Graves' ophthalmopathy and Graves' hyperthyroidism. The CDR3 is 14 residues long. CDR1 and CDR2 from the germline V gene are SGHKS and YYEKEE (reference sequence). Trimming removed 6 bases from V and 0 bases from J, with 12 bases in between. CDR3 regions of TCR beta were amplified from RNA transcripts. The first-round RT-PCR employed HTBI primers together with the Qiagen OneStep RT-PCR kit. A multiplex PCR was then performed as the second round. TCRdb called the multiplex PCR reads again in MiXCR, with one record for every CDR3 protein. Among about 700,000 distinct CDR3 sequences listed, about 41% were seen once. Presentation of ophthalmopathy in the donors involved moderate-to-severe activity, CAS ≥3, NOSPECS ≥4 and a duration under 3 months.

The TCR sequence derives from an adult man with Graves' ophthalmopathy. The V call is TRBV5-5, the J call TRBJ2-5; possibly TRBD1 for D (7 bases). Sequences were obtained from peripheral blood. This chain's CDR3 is CASTSGGYQETQYF. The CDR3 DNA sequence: TGTGCCAGCACCTCAGGGGGGTACCAAGAGACCCAGTACTTC.